These 24 T cell receptor beta chains share one sample of origin, sequenced in a study of cytomegalovirus exposure and HLA in healthy donors. Both 60 Vbeta primers and 13 Jbeta primers went into the PCR. Clones were sequenced by immunoSEQ multiplex PCR, and TCRdb holds only the in-frame ones, with some missing. The sample lists roughly 60,000 clones; roughly 77% were seen once. The source material was PBMCs. The source is a woman between 25 and 40 years old in good health and CMV-seronegative.

The V call is TRBV30, the J call TRBJ1-4, with D perhaps matching TRBD1 (5 bases). There are 15 residues in the CDR3. Trimming stripped 4 bases from V and 8 bases from J, with 20 bases between. CDR1 is GTSNPN and CDR2 is SVGIG in the germline V gene (reference sequence). CDR3 nucleotide sequence: TGTGCCTGGACCCGGGACTCAGGAACGGGAGAAAAACTGTTTTTT. It yields the protein CAWTRDSGTGEKLFF.

V usage is TRBV28 and J usage is TRBJ2-5; 9 positions match TRBD1. The better agreement between TRBJ2-7 and the DNA end casts doubt on the J call. This CDR3 has 14 residues. Germline values: CDR1 MDHEN, CDR2 SYDVKM. The DNA of the CDR3 is TGTGCCAGCAGCGACGGACAGGGGACTGACGAGCAGTACTTC. Translated, it gives CASSDGQGTDEQYF.

V and J are TRBV6-5 and TRBJ1-2, with D possibly being TRBD1 (6 bases). CDR1 is MNHEY, CDR2 SVGAGI, per germline. The CDR3 is 14 residues long. V shed 6 bases and J shed 1 base, with 12 bases lying between them. The DNA for the CDR3 is TGTGCCAGCAGCCTCGTCAGGGGTAACTATGGCTACACCTTC. It translates to CASSLVRGNYGYTF.

The chain joins TRBV19 to TRBJ2-3; TRBD2 might be the D (5 bases). This CDR3 has 15 amino acids. V dropped 8 bases and J dropped 2 bases, with 17 bases sitting between them. Germline values: CDR1 LNHDA, CDR2 SQIVND (reference sequence). The CDR3 is CASSLGLPHTDTQYF. CDR3 bases: TGTGCCAGTTCCCTAGGACTGCCACACACAGATACGCAGTATTTT.

The V call is TRBV9, the J call TRBJ2-5; maybe TRBD2 (6 bases). The CDR3 consists of 15 residues. The V end lost 0 bases, the J end lost 5 bases, and 14 bases lay between the germline ends. Germline CDR1 reads SGDLS; CDR2 reads YYNGEE. The CDR3 nucleotides read TGTGCCAGCAGCGTAGGAGGCAGGGAGGAGGAGACCCAGTACTTC. Encoded protein: CASSVGGREEETQYF.

The chain recombines TRBV2 with TRBJ2-7, with 9 positions matching TRBD2. Germline CDR1 SNHLY, CDR2 FYNNEI. The V and J ends lost 10 bases and 2 bases, in that order; junction bases with no gene match: 9. The CDR3 sequence is 14 residues long. The CDR3 region is CANAAAGGTYEQYF. DNA for the CDR3: TGTGCCAACGCAGCGGCGGGAGGGACCTACGAGCAGTACTTC.

J is TRBJ1-1 and V is TRBV11-2; no reliable D call. Trimming stripped 2 bases from V and 4 bases from J, with 8 bases between. This CDR3 contains 13 residues. Germline V gene lookup returns CDR1 SGHAT and CDR2 FQNNGV. The CDR3, as DNA: TGTGCCAGCAGCTTACGAGGGATCACTGAAGCTTTCTTT. This codes for CASSLRGITEAFF.

The chain combines TRBV7-2 with TRBJ2-1, with D perhaps TRBD2 (6 bases). This CDR3 is 15 amino acids long. The germline V gene encodes CDR1 SGHTA and CDR2 FQGNSA. V was shortened by 5 bases and J by 1 base, with 12 bases between the two germline ends. The CDR3: CASSRVAASYNEQFF. The CDR3 DNA reads as TGTGCCAGCAGCCGAGTAGCGGCTTCCTACAATGAGCAGTTCTTC.

This clone was picked up a small number of times. The gene calls are TRBV5-1 and TRBJ1-6; the D is unclear. Germline V gene data show CDR1 as SGHRS and CDR2 as YFSETQ. The ends were cut back, 0 bases at V and 9 bases at J, with 13 bases in the middle. This CDR3 has 15 residues. CDR3 coding DNA: TGCGCCAGCAGCTTGGCCGACACCGATCTTTCACCCCTCCACTTT. It specifies CASSLADTDLSPLHF. Based on the CDR3 plus reference TRBV5-1 and TRBJ1-6, the full variable domain is KAGVTQTPRYLIKTRGQQVTLSCSPISGHRSVSWYQQTPGQGLQFLFEYFSETQRNKGNFPGRFSGRQFSNSRSEMNVSTLELGDSALYLCASSLADTDLSPLHFGNGTRLTVT.

The chain couples TRBV7-8 to TRBJ1-5, with unresolved D. The CDR3 contains 15 residues. In germline, CDR1 is SGHVS, CDR2 FQNEAQ. Trimming shortened V by 1 base and J by 5 bases, and 12 bases separated the two germline ends. CDR3 loop: CASSLGVVGDQPQHF. In DNA form, the CDR3 reads TGTGCCAGCAGCTTAGGGGTCGTCGGGGATCAGCCCCAGCATTTT.

The V and J genes are TRBV2 and TRBJ1-5; 8 nucleotides line up with TRBD1. Germline V lookup: CDR1 SNHLY, CDR2 FYNNEI. V dropped 7 bases and J dropped 7; count of bases not matched to a gene: 12. This CDR3 has 15 amino acids. The CDR3, as DNA: TGTGCCAGCACCGAGACAGGGGTGCCGAGGCAGCCCCAGCATTTT. Residues: CASTETGVPRQPQHF. The whole variable domain, filled in from reference TRBV2 and TRBJ1-5, reads EPEVTQTPSHQVTQMGQEVILRCVPISNHLYFYWYRQILGQKVEFLVSFYNNEISEKSEIFDDQFSVERPDGSNFTLKIRSTKLEDSAMYFCASTETGVPRQPQHFGDGTRLSIL.

The chain is built from TRBV11-2 and TRBJ1-6, with TRBD1 as a possible D gene (6 bases). This CDR3 has 14 residues. Germline V gives CDR1 SGHAT, CDR2 FQNNGV. Trimming stripped 1 base from V and 14 bases from J, with 15 bases between. CDR3 coding DNA: TGTGCCAGCAGCTTAGGGTCCCGCAGGGGAACCCTCCACTTT. Translation gives CASSLGSRRGTLHF.

This chain links TRBV5-4 with TRBJ2-3; TRBD2 matches 11 bases. Germline CDR1 is SGHNT and CDR2 is YYREEE (reference sequence). The CDR3 contains 19 residues. Germline trimming cut 3 bases from V and 0 bases from J; bases unmatched to any gene: 12. The CDR3, as DNA: TGTGCCAGCAGCTCGGCTGCGTTAGCGGGAGGGCCAAGCACAGATACGCAGTATTTT. This translates into CASSSAALAGGPSTDTQYF.

The rearrangement uses TRBV5-4 and TRBJ2-7, with 11 positions matching TRBD2. Germline V lookup: CDR1 SGHNT, CDR2 YYREEE (reference sequence). V lost 3 bases and J lost 3; bases outside the gene matches: 8. This CDR3 has 16 residues. The CDR3 region is CASSSQATSGNYEQYF. CDR3 DNA sequence: TGTGCCAGCAGCTCCCAGGCGACTAGCGGGAACTACGAGCAGTACTTC.

This sequence joins TRBV5-4 and TRBJ2-1; TRBD2 agrees at 7 bases. Trimming removed 0 bases from V and 9 bases from J; junction bases left unmatched: 9. Germline V gives CDR1 SGHNT, CDR2 YYREEE (reference sequence). This CDR3 comprises 15 residues. DNA for the CDR3: TGTGCCAGCAGCTTGGATGGCGGGAGAGTGAGTGAGCAGTTCTTC. This encodes CASSLDGGRVSEQFF.

The rearrangement links TRBV10-3 to TRBJ2-7; TRBD1 agrees at 8 bases. The CDR3 length is 13 residues. The V and J ends lost 6 bases and 3 bases, in that order; junction bases with no gene match: 4. The V gene's germline CDR1 is ENHRY and CDR2 SYGVKD. CDR3 protein: CAISRTGFYEQYV. CDR3 sequence (DNA): TGTGCCATCAGCCGGACAGGGTTCTACGAGCAGTACGTC.

The chain uses TRBV28 and TRBJ2-4, with 13 bases fitting TRBD2. The CDR3 spans 16 residues. Trimming took 6 bases from V and 8 from J; bases not matched to a gene: 10. Germline CDR1 MDHEN, CDR2 SYDVKM. CDR3 sequence: CASSRTSGRRDDIQYF. The CDR3 DNA follows: TGTGCCAGCAGCCGGACTAGCGGGAGACGGGACGACATTCAGTACTTC.

The chain carries TRBV19 and TRBJ2-7; D gene uncertain. Trimming took 5 bases from V and 0 from J, leaving 11 bases between them. There are 14 residues in the CDR3. CDR1 and CDR2 (germline): LNHDA, SQIVND (reference sequence). DNA for the CDR3: TGTGCCAGTAGTGAACAATCAAGCTCCTACGAGCAGTACTTC. This codes for CASSEQSSSYEQYF. Supplemented by reference TRBV19 and TRBJ2-7, the full variable domain reads DGGITQSPKYLFRKEGQNVTLSCEQNLNHDAMYWYRQDPGQGLRLIYYSQIVNDFQKGDIAEGYSVSREKKESFPLTVTSAQKNPTAFYLCASSEQSSSYEQYFGPGTRLTVT.

V gene TRBV5-3 combines with J gene TRBJ2-6; possibly TRBD1 for D (6 bases). TRBV5-3 is annotated as an ORF whose role is uncertain. V was shortened by 4 bases and J by 4 bases, with 15 bases between the two germline ends. The CDR3 has 16 residues. The CDR3 region is CARSTPGAPGANVLTF. In nucleotides, the CDR3 is TGTGCCAGAAGCACTCCAGGGGCTCCAGGGGCCAACGTCCTGACTTTC.

This clone occurred a few times. The J gene is TRBJ1-1, the V gene TRBV29-1; D might be TRBD1 (6 bases). The CDR3 covers 12 residues. CDR1 and CDR2 (germline): SQVTM, ANQGSEA. Between the trimmed V and J ends, which lost 1 base and 5 bases, there was a span of 8 bases. CDR3 protein: CSVEVTGTEAFF. In nucleotides, the CDR3 is TGCAGCGTTGAAGTTACAGGGACTGAAGCTTTCTTT.

The CDR3 sequence is CASKGLAGNEQFF. CDR3 DNA: TGTGCCAGCAAGGGACTAGCAGGGAATGAGCAGTTCTTC. The V gene is TRBV13, the J gene TRBJ2-1; 9 bases match TRBD2. The CDR3 spans 13 residues. Trimming at V came to 7 bases and at J to 7 bases, leaving 5 bases not matched to a gene. Germline assignment: CDR1 PRHDT and CDR2 FYEKMQ (reference sequence).

V usage is TRBV19 and J usage is TRBJ2-3, with 10 bases aligning to TRBD2. Germline CDR1 LNHDA, CDR2 SQIVND (reference sequence). This CDR3 spans 16 amino acids. V shed 4 bases and J 1 base; nucleotides not matched to a gene: 5. CDR3 nucleotide sequence: TGTGCCAGTAGTACTCGAGCGGGAGGGGGCACAGATACGCAGTATTTT. It encodes CASSTRAGGGTDTQYF.

V gene TRBV27 combines with J gene TRBJ2-1; weak D call: TRBD1 (5 bases). Trimming left V 2 bases short and J 5 bases short, with 10 bases between. The CDR3 has 14 amino acids. Germline V CDR1 and CDR2: MNHEY, SMNVEV (reference sequence). The CDR3 region has the DNA TGTGCCAGCAGTTTACTAGGGGCCAACAATGAGCAGTTCTTC. Translating it yields CASSLLGANNEQFF.

The rearrangement links TRBV6-6 to TRBJ2-5; D possibly corresponds to TRBD1 (6 bases). The germline V gene has CDR1 MNHNY and CDR2 SVGAGI (reference sequence). The CDR3 loop spans 15 amino acids. Trimming shortened V by 6 bases and J by 2 bases, and 16 bases separated the two germline ends. The CDR3 DNA sequence: TGTGCCAGCAGGATGGACAGCACTGGACAAGAGACCCAGTACTTC. Translating it yields CASRMDSTGQETQYF.